The 25 T cell receptor beta chains below all came from one sample that was sequenced in a study of OX40 agonist ivuxolimab in advanced cancers. Libraries were prepared by immunoSEQ multiplex PCR; TCRdb keeps only in-frame clonotypes and omits some of them. The sample lists about 99,000 clones, roughly nine tenths occurring once. The sequenced sample was CD4+ or CD8+ T cells sorted from blood, obtained in a trial of the OX40 agonist ivuxolimab. All receptors derive from an adult with an advanced solid tumor such as melanoma, head and neck, liver or kidney cancer.

The chain has TRBV7-3 and TRBJ2-2; the D is unclear. The CDR3 runs 13 residues. CDR1 is SGHTA and CDR2 is FQGTGA in the germline V gene. Trimming took off 2 bases at V and 6 bases at J, with 7 bases between the two ends. This CDR3 reads CASSLSEAGELFF. The CDR3 nucleotides are TGTGCCAGCAGCTTATCGGAAGCCGGGGAGCTGTTTTTT.

This sequence joins TRBV27 and TRBJ2-7; 10 bases fit TRBD2. V trimming: 3 bases; J trimming: 5 bases; junction bases outside the gene matches: 1. The CDR3 consists of 13 residues. The V gene's germline CDR1 is MNHEY and CDR2 SMNVEV (reference sequence). The CDR3 nucleotides read TGTGCCAGCAGTTTCGGACTAGCGGACGAGCAGTACTTC. Its translation: CASSFGLADEQYF.

The chain combines TRBV5-1 with TRBJ2-5; a possible D gene is TRBD1 (6 bases). With 0 bases removed from V and 4 bases from J, the gap between germline ends came to 16 bases. CDR3 length equals 16 residues. Per germline, CDR1 SGHRS and CDR2 YFSETQ. CDR3 sequence: CASSLGQVASPETQYF. The DNA of the CDR3 is TGCGCCAGCAGCTTGGGACAGGTCGCTAGCCCAGAGACCCAGTACTTC.

This chain joins TRBV6-5 and TRBJ2-1; 12 bases agree with TRBD1. The J segment lost 8 bases and the V segment lost 2 bases, leaving 4 bases of the junction unmatched. Germline CDR1 and CDR2: MNHEY and SVGAGI. The CDR3 runs 15 residues. DNA for the CDR3: TGTGCCAGCAGTTACCGGGACAGGGGGCTCGATGAGCAGTTCTTC. This sequence encodes CASSYRDRGLDEQFF.

CDR3 region: CASSEAGGGSSYEQYF. CDR3 sequence (DNA): TGTGCCAGCAGTGAAGCGGGCGGGGGTTCCTCCTACGAGCAGTACTTC. The chain combines TRBV6-1 with TRBJ2-7; the match to TRBD2 covers 7 bases. Germline-derived CDR1 and CDR2 are MNHNS and SASEGT. V trimming: 0 bases; J trimming: 0 bases; junction bases outside the gene matches: 5. CDR3 size: 16 residues.

V and J are TRBV11-2 and TRBJ2-7, with 8 bases aligning to TRBD1. The germline V gene has CDR1 SGHAT and CDR2 FQNNGV. The CDR3 has 16 residues. V dropped 3 bases and J dropped 2; count of bases not matched to a gene: 9. Written as DNA, the CDR3 is TGTGCCAGCAGCTTTAAGGGGGACAGGCGAACCTACGAGCAGTACTTC. Protein: CASSFKGDRRTYEQYF.

This CDR3 is CASSLRQPYGYTF. The DNA for the CDR3 is TGTGCCAGCAGCTTGCGCCAACCTTATGGCTACACCTTC. The J gene is TRBJ1-2, the V gene TRBV5-6; no firm D call. The V and J ends lost 1 base and 5 bases respectively, with 9 bases between them. Germline loops: CDR1 SGHDT, CDR2 YYEEEE. The CDR3 totals 13 residues.

The CDR3: CASSSPGTPNQPQHF. The CDR3 bases are TGTGCCAGCAGTTCCCCCGGGACACCCAATCAGCCCCAGCATTTT. The chain recombines TRBV28 with TRBJ1-5, with D perhaps matching TRBD1 (6 bases). The CDR3 spans 15 residues. From germline, CDR1 is MDHEN and CDR2 SYDVKM. Trimming removed 4 bases from V and 3 bases from J, with 13 bases in between.

V gene TRBV19 combines with J gene TRBJ2-3; TRBD2 aligns across 12 bases. CDR1 and CDR2 from the germline V gene are LNHDA and SQIVND (reference sequence). This CDR3 is built from 17 residues. The ends lost 6 bases at V and 0 bases at J; junction bases unmatched: 7. The CDR3 here is CASRTRLAGVSTDTQYF. In DNA form, the CDR3 reads TGTGCCAGTAGGACGCGACTAGCGGGAGTGAGCACAGATACGCAGTATTTT.

The chain links TRBV18 to TRBJ1-2; perhaps TRBD1 as D (6 bases). This CDR3 is built from 13 residues. V lost 6 bases and J 4 bases, leaving 12 bases between the germline ends. CDR1 and CDR2 (germline): KGHSH, LQKENI. For the CDR3, the DNA is TGTGCCAGCTCTCAAACGGACAGCTATGGCTACACCTTC. It codes for CASSQTDSYGYTF.

As for this clone: A read error may produce the germline difference seen at one junction end. The gene calls are TRBV5-1 and TRBJ2-7; 10 positions agree with TRBD2. This CDR3 contains 15 residues. Germline values: CDR1 SGHRS, CDR2 YFSETQ. The chain's CDR3 is CASRLASGSFYEQYF. DNA for the CDR3: TGCGCCAGCAGATTGGCTAGCGGGAGTTTCTACGAGCAGTACTTC. Drawing the rest from reference TRBV5-1 and TRBJ2-7, the complete variable domain is KAGVTQTPRYLIKTRGQQVTLSCSPISGHRSVSWYQQTPGQGLQFLFEYFSETQRNKGNFPGRFSGRQFSNSRSEMNVSTLELGDSALYLCASRLASGSFYEQYFGPGTRLTVT.

This chain connects TRBV7-8 to TRBJ2-7; perhaps TRBD2 as D (5 bases). V was trimmed by 5 bases and J by 2 bases, leaving 16 bases between them. There are 15 residues in the CDR3. Germline CDR1 SGHVS, CDR2 FQNEAQ. The CDR3 reads CASSLSHTGTYEQYF. The CDR3 nucleotides are TGTGCCAGCAGCCTGAGTCACACGGGGACCTACGAGCAGTACTTC. Complete variable domain (other parts from reference TRBV7-8 and TRBJ2-7): GAGVSQSPRYKVAKRGQDVALRCDPISGHVSLFWYQQALGQGPEFLTYFQNEAQLDKSGLPSDRFFAERPEGSVSTLKIQRTQQEDSAVYLCASSLSHTGTYEQYFGPGTRLTVT.

A few counts support this clone. The V and J genes are TRBV27 and TRBJ2-3, with D hard to call. This CDR3 spans 16 amino acids. The V and J ends lost 1 base and 0 bases respectively, with 11 bases between them. The germline gives CDR1 MNHEY, CDR2 SMNVEV (reference sequence). The CDR3 spells CASSLWADFSTDTQYF. The CDR3 nucleotides read TGTGCCAGCAGTTTATGGGCCGACTTTAGCACAGATACGCAGTATTTT.

This clone appeared once. V gene TRBV27 combines with J gene TRBJ1-4; no definite D call. This CDR3 is 15 amino acids long. Trimming took off 5 bases at V and 10 bases at J, with 20 bases between the two ends. Germline-derived CDR1 and CDR2 are MNHEY and SMNVEV (reference sequence). CDR3 sequence: CASSPQTGRYSKLFF. The CDR3 DNA is TGTGCCAGCAGTCCCCAGACCGGAAGGTATTCAAAACTGTTTTTT.

The rearrangement uses TRBV5-1 and TRBJ2-6; D is undetermined. V shed 0 bases and J shed 0 bases, with 10 bases lying between them. Germline V gene sequence: CDR1 SGHRS, CDR2 YFSETQ. The length of the CDR3 is 17 residues. As DNA, the CDR3 is TGCGCCAGCAGCTTGGAGGGCAGATACTCTGGGGCCAACGTCCTGACTTTC. Its translation: CASSLEGRYSGANVLTF.

V gene TRBV5-1 combines with J gene TRBJ2-7; 8 nucleotides agree with TRBD1. Looked up from germline, CDR1 is SGHRS and CDR2 is YFSETQ. This CDR3 has 16 amino acids. J was trimmed by 7 bases and V by 0 bases; bases with no gene match: 12. CDR3 loop: CASSLAPQGVPGEQYF. The CDR3, as DNA: TGCGCCAGCAGCTTGGCTCCACAGGGGGTTCCGGGGGAGCAGTACTTC.

This chain uses TRBV25-1 with TRBJ2-5; 15 positions match TRBD2. With 2 bases clipped from V and 2 bases from J, the junction kept 6 bases outside the gene matches. Looked up from germline, CDR1 is MGHDK and CDR2 is SYGVNS. The length of the CDR3 is 18 residues. DNA for the CDR3: TGTGCCAGCAGTGAAGGGACTAGCGGGGGGAGGGGGCAAGAGACCCAGTACTTC. Translating gives CASSEGTSGGRGQETQYF.

V and J are TRBV7-2 and TRBJ1-2, with D unclear. Trimming stripped 5 bases from V and 8 bases from J, with 12 bases between. Germline V gene sequence: CDR1 SGHTA, CDR2 FQGNSA. The CDR3 contains 12 residues. The CDR3 region has the DNA TGTGCCAGCAGCGTGAGGGCCCTGGGCTACACCTTC. Its translation is CASSVRALGYTF.

The J gene is TRBJ2-3, the V gene TRBV15, with D possibly being TRBD2 (6 bases). CDR1 and CDR2 (germline): LNHNV, YYDKDF (reference sequence). V shed 3 bases and J shed 0 bases, with 7 bases lying between them. The CDR3 is 14 residues long. This CDR3 reads CATSRGLSTDTQYF. Here the CDR3 DNA reads TGTGCCACCAGCAGGGGACTTAGCACAGATACGCAGTATTTT.

The chain uses TRBV7-6 and TRBJ2-3, with a possible D match to TRBD2 (5 bases). This CDR3 is 13 amino acids long. Trimming left V 4 bases short and J 4 bases short, with 9 bases between. Germline assignment: CDR1 SGHVS and CDR2 FNYEAQ. CDR3 loop: CASSYGRADTQYF. The CDR3 DNA reads as TGTGCCAGCAGCTACGGGCGGGCAGATACGCAGTATTTT.

This sequence joins TRBV7-8 and TRBJ1-4; no definite D call. V was trimmed by 1 base and J by 0 bases, leaving 15 bases between them. CDR1 SGHVS and CDR2 FQNEAQ come from the germline V gene. The CDR3 totals 18 residues. The CDR3, as DNA: TGTGCCAGCAGCTTAGGGGCCGCGACGTCTGCAACTAATGAAAAACTGTTTTTT. Its translation is CASSLGAATSATNEKLFF.

The chain recombines TRBV9 with TRBJ2-5; TRBD2 agrees at 10 bases. The V segment lost 0 bases and the J segment 1 base; nucleotides outside the gene matches: 3. The CDR3 totals 16 residues. The germline V gene has CDR1 SGDLS and CDR2 YYNGEE. DNA for the CDR3: TGTGCCAGCAGCGTAGAAGCGGGAGGGCTCCAAGAGACCCAGTACTTC. The encoded protein is CASSVEAGGLQETQYF.

The rearrangement uses TRBV11-3 and TRBJ1-3; 7 bases agree with TRBD1. V shed 5 bases and J 2 bases; nucleotides not matched to a gene: 0. CDR1 is SGHNT and CDR2 is YENEEA in the germline V gene. This CDR3 is 13 amino acids long. CDR3 DNA sequence: TGTGCCAGCAGCGACAGGGCTGGAAACACCATATATTTT. Amino acid sequence: CASSDRAGNTIYF.

V is TRBV28 and J is TRBJ2-2, with D possibly matching TRBD2 (5 bases). Germline CDR1 reads MDHEN; CDR2 reads SYDVKM. The CDR3 has 13 amino acids. Trimming pared 8 bases from V and 5 bases from J, leaving 12 bases between. CDR3 DNA sequence: TGTGCCAGCCAACTAGTTTCAACCGGGGAGCTGTTTTTT. The encoded protein is CASQLVSTGELFF.

The chain combines TRBV21-1 with TRBJ2-3; the table's TRBD1 call for D was not verified on the DNA. TRBV21-1 is classified as a pseudogene. The CDR3 runs 16 residues. The CDR3 DNA reads as TGTGCCAGCAGCCTACAGGGGGCAGGTGGTGCAGATACGCAGTATTTT. This translates into CASSLQGAGGADTQYF.